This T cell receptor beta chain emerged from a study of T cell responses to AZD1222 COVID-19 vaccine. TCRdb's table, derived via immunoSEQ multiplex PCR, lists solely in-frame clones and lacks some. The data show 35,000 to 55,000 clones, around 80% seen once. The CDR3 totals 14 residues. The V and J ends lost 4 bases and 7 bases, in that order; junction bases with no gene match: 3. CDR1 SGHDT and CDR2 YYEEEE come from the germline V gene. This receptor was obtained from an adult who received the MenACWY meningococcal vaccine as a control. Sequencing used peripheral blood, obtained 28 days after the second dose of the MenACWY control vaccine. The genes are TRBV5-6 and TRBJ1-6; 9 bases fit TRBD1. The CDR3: CASSRDRENSPLHF. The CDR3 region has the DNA TGTGCCAGCAGCCGGGACAGGGAAAATTCACCCCTCCACTTT.